These T cell receptor beta chains were read from a single sample in a study of Ad26.COV2.S vaccination and SARS-CoV-2 variants. Profiling relied on immunoSEQ multiplex PCR, and the TCRdb table lists in-frame clones only, not all of them. The sample has approximately 450,000 clones; 90% are singletons. Specimen: peripheral blood, collected in a trial of Ad26.COV2.S vaccine versus placebo. The receptors derive from a person aged 18-65 years who received the Ad26.COV2.S COVID-19 vaccine or a placebo. Both conserved end residues are trimmed from each CDR3.

>TRBV3-1/TRBV3-2|TRBJ1-6
ASSQSPRGNSPLH
>TRBV6-5|TRBJ1-2
ASSWGRTNYGYT
>TRBV20-1|TRBJ1-2
SASRETGGRNGYT
>TRBV6-6|TRBJ2-7
ASSSPQDYEQY
>TRBV5-6|TRBJ1-5
ASSFRGVGNQPQH
>TRBV12-5|TRBJ2-1
ASGLTGYNEQF
>TRBV7-2|TRBJ2-7
ASSLEGTPPYEQY
>TRBV3-1/TRBV3-2|TRBJ2-1
ASSQDLMGHNEQF
>TRBV7-2|TRBJ2-7
ASSFYGSGRGGLGYEQY
>TRBV7-9|TRBJ2-1
ASSVGQGAYEQF
>TRBV5-1|TRBJ1-2
ASKEGITTAGVDQGYT
>TRBV28|TRBJ1-1
ASSQTGMNTEAF
>TRBV28|TRBJ2-7
ASSLSGIPYYEQY
>TRBV6-6|TRBJ1-2
ASSPSMGTGERRDYGYT
>TRBV27|TRBJ2-1
ASSLGNEQF
>TRBV15|TRBJ2-1
ATAPRASGRQQF
>TRBV6-5|TRBJ2-2
ASRLPSGRTGELF
>TRBV6-2/TRBV6-3|TRBJ2-7
ASSYGPRVEQY
>TRBV25-1|TRBJ2-7
ASSLTGTNYEQY
>TRBV20-1|TRBJ2-1
SASYLSTGGSYNEQF
>TRBV30|TRBJ1-6
AWIPGGRYNSPLH
>TRBV10-3|TRBJ2-2
ALGNANTGELF
>TRBV2|TRBJ1-2
ASSEARSGLNYGYT
>TRBV5-1|TRBJ2-7
ASSLGGSRTYEQY
>TRBV28|TRBJ2-3
ASSLGLAVLADTQY
>TRBV28|TRBJ1-6
ASSLRQGLHSPLH
>TRBV6-1|TRBJ1-5
ASSDDTYSNQPQH
>TRBV19|TRBJ2-1
ASSIPARQNEQF
>TRBV27|TRBJ1-2
ASSLNRAHGYT
>TRBV2|TRBJ1-4
ASSAVGQGWEKLF
>TRBV28|TRBJ2-1
ASSFYGSNNEQF
>TRBV14|TRBJ2-7
ASSQPGRNYEQY
>TRBV9|TRBJ2-5
ASSQTSGRETQY
>TRBV2|TRBJ2-7
ASSEALYPN
>TRBV3-1/TRBV3-2|TRBJ2-5
ASSLRGEGETQY
>TRBV27|TRBJ1-5
ASSRQGEVMGNQPQH
>TRBV7-6|TRBJ2-7
ASSRNAGTGDVSYEQY
>TRBV30|TRBJ2-2
AWSGLAGATGELF
>TRBV15|TRBJ2-7
ATSRDTEYEQY
>TRBV2|TRBJ2-7
ASKSGDLYEQY
>TRBV7-8|TRBJ2-7
ASSQMWGLAYEQY
>TRBV18|TRBJ2-7
ASSPPGGLAGGRQY
>TRBV27|TRBJ2-7
ASQPLAGLYEQY
>TRBV24-1|TRBJ2-5
ATSDLETQY
>TRBV6-6|TRBJ2-3
ASSLPTRSDTQY
>TRBV12-5|TRBJ2-2
ASGLETGELF
>TRBV30|TRBJ2-5
AWSNAGGVWETQY
>TRBV6-5|TRBJ1-3
ATTGANTIY
>TRBV28|TRBJ2-7
ASSTNGITYEQY
>TRBV9|TRBJ2-1
ASSVGYPGQSYEQF
>TRBV7-2|TRBJ2-1
ASSSSGGYNEQF
>TRBV7-9|TRBJ1-1
ASSLEGGTTEAF
>TRBV2|TRBJ2-7
ASRELTSGYEQY
>TRBV24-1|TRBJ2-5
ATSDPIGGQGRETQY
>TRBV24-1|TRBJ1-1
ATSAPDGEAF
>TRBV18|TRBJ1-5
ASSVGSGQPQH
>TRBV12-3/TRBV12-4|TRBJ2-1
ASSTLAVGEQF
>TRBV10-3|TRBJ1-6
AISEDSYNSPLH
>TRBV30|TRBJ1-1
AWSASRVAF
>TRBV24-1|TRBJ2-7
ATSHGSSYEQY